What follows are 27 T cell receptor beta chains derived from one specimen sequenced in a study of blood T cells in healthy people across ages. Then a second PCR, running about 6 to 12 cycles, was carried out with a sample-barcoded 5' primer and a J-beta primer mix. TCRdb processed the 5' RACE reads anew with MiXCR; each CDR3 protein has one entry. The table has some 780,000 distinct CDR3 sequences, 56% seen once. Sequencing used blood. The receptors derive from a man in his forties in good health.

The chain has TRBV7-9 and TRBJ2-5, with D maybe TRBD2 (6 bases). V was pared by 4 bases and J by 5 bases, with 17 bases between. CDR1 and CDR2 (germline): SEHNR, FQNEAQ (reference sequence). This CDR3 is 15 amino acids long. The CDR3 nucleotides are TGTGCCAGCAGCTCAATAGGCACAGGAGGGGAGACCCAGTACTTC. Translation gives CASSSIGTGGETQYF.

The chain uses TRBV5-1 and TRBJ2-3, with D perhaps matching TRBD2 (6 bases). The germline V and J ends were trimmed by 2 bases and 0 bases, with 13 bases remaining between them. This CDR3 region has 16 residues. The V gene's germline CDR1 is SGHRS and CDR2 YFSETQ. CDR3 DNA sequence: TGCGCCAGCAGCTTTTCAAGTAGCGGTAGCACAGATACGCAGTATTTT. Its translation is CASSFSSSGSTDTQYF.

There are many counts of this clonotype. The rearrangement links TRBV29-1 to TRBJ1-1, with TRBD1 identical over 7 bases. Losses at the gene ends were 7 bases for V and 6 bases for J; bases not matched to a gene: 14. The CDR3 has 14 amino acids. Germline values: CDR1 SQVTM, CDR2 ANQGSEA. This CDR3 reads CSALLQGRVSEAFF. The CDR3 bases are TGCAGCGCCTTACTACAGGGGAGAGTATCTGAAGCTTTCTTT.

A few counts support this clonotype. Just one base apart from a much larger clone, this may be a read error. The rearrangement joins TRBV6-1 to TRBJ2-3, with 9 bases identical to TRBD2. The ends lost 3 bases at V and 5 bases at J; junction bases unmatched: 6. There are 15 residues in the CDR3. Germline V lookup: CDR1 MNHNS, CDR2 SASEGT. The CDR3 protein is CASSEGRAGGDTQYF. In nucleotides, the CDR3 is TGTGCCAGCAGTGAGGGACGAGCGGGAGGAGATACGCAGTATTTT.

The chain combines TRBV4-1 with TRBJ2-3; 7 bases fit TRBD2. V was pared by 1 base and J by 5 bases, with 6 bases of the junction left unmatched. CDR3 length equals 15 residues. From germline, CDR1 is MGHRA and CDR2 YSYEKL. The CDR3 is CASSQVWGGGDTQYF. Written as DNA, the CDR3 is TGCGCCAGCAGCCAAGTCTGGGGGGGTGGAGATACGCAGTATTTT.

This chain connects TRBV29-1 to TRBJ2-1; 8 positions match TRBD1. V lost 5 bases to trimming and J lost 10 bases; unmatched junction nucleotides: 1. This CDR3 comprises 10 residues. The germline V gene encodes CDR1 SQVTM and CDR2 ANQGSEA. CDR3 region: CSVRQGEQFF. The CDR3 nucleotides read TGCAGCGTTCGACAGGGGGAGCAGTTCTTC.

On this clonotype: The junction differs from germline at one of its ends, possibly a read error. The chain recombines TRBV5-1 with TRBJ2-1; no clear D gene. With the DNA end fitting TRBJ2-7 better, the J assignment may be wrong. The CDR3 totals 12 residues. Germline loops: CDR1 SGHRS, CDR2 YFSETQ. The CDR3 here is CTSSLGYNEQYF. The DNA for the CDR3 is TGCACCAGCAGCTTGGGTTACAATGAGCAGTACTTC.

The rearrangement joins TRBV6-1 to TRBJ1-1; maybe TRBD1 (5 bases). Trimming took 6 bases from V and 1 from J, leaving 27 bases between them. Germline V CDR1 and CDR2: MNHNS, SASEGT. This CDR3 is built from 19 residues. The CDR3 here is CASSPLSISGTQGNTEAFF. The CDR3, as DNA: TGTGCCAGCAGCCCACTCAGTATTAGCGGGACCCAAGGGAACACTGAAGCTTTCTTT.

This clonotype was seen a handful of times. CDR3 bases: TGCGCCAGCAGCCAAGAAAGGGGTTTCGAGACCCAGTACTTC. It specifies CASSQERGFETQYF. V and J are TRBV4-1 and TRBJ2-5, with D possibly being TRBD1 (5 bases). The CDR3 length is 14 residues. V gave up 0 bases and J gave up 5 bases, with 10 bases separating them. CDR1 is MGHRA, CDR2 YSYEKL, per germline.

This clonotype was counted a few times. The V and J genes are TRBV5-4 and TRBJ2-7; 9 bases agree with TRBD1. Germline CDR1 SGHNT, CDR2 YYREEE (reference sequence). V lost 4 bases to trimming and J lost 3 bases; unmatched junction nucleotides: 2. The CDR3 is 13 residues long. The chain's CDR3 is CASSVDRGYEQYF. CDR3 bases: TGTGCCAGCAGCGTGGACAGGGGCTACGAGCAGTACTTC. The full variable domain, in which reference TRBV5-4 and TRBJ2-7 provide the parts outside the CDR3, is ETGVTQSPTHLIKTRGQQVTLRCSSQSGHNTVSWYQQALGQGPQFIFQYYREEENGRGNFPPRFSGLQFPNYSSELNVNALELDDSALYLCASSVDRGYEQYFGPGTRLTVT.

V usage is TRBV12-5 and J usage is TRBJ1-1; tentative D call: TRBD1 (5 bases). The CDR3 is made up of 13 amino acids. With 11 bases removed from V and 0 bases from J, the gap between germline ends came to 13 bases. Germline loops: CDR1 LGHNT, CDR2 FRNRAP. The CDR3 loop reads CAGNRDLNTEAFF. DNA for the CDR3: TGTGCTGGAAACCGGGACTTGAACACTGAAGCTTTCTTT.

The chain combines TRBV28 with TRBJ1-2, with D perhaps matching TRBD1 (5 bases). This CDR3 has 16 residues. Germline values: CDR1 MDHEN, CDR2 SYDVKM. The germline V and J ends were trimmed by 1 base and 5 bases, with 17 bases remaining between them. CDR3 sequence: CASSLFDRQMGYGYTF. The CDR3 DNA reads TGTGCCAGCAGTTTATTCGACAGACAGATGGGGTATGGCTACACCTTC.

V gene TRBV3-1 combines with J gene TRBJ2-5; D uncertain. Germline lookup yields CDR1 LGHDT and CDR2 YNNKEL (reference sequence). This CDR3 is built from 12 residues. V shed 4 bases and J shed 3 bases, with 6 bases lying between them. The CDR3 here is CASSRLEETQYF. The CDR3 DNA is TGTGCCAGCAGCCGCTTAGAAGAGACCCAGTACTTC.

This clonotype was observed many times. V is TRBV9 and J is TRBJ2-5, with 10 bases lining up with TRBD2. V was pared by 0 bases and J by 1 base, with 6 bases of the junction left unmatched. The CDR3 extends over 17 amino acids. Germline assignment: CDR1 SGDLS and CDR2 YYNGEE. This CDR3 is CASSVAASGGAQETQYF. DNA for the CDR3: TGTGCCAGCAGCGTAGCTGCTAGCGGGGGAGCCCAAGAGACCCAGTACTTC.

The chain has TRBV29-1 and TRBJ1-4; D is perhaps TRBD1 (6 bases). V shed 4 bases and J shed 7 bases, with 13 bases lying between them. The CDR3 is 13 amino acids. CDR1 is SQVTM and CDR2 is ANQGSEA in the germline V gene. The chain's CDR3 is CSVVWGQGEKLFF. The DNA for the CDR3 is TGCAGCGTTGTATGGGGGCAGGGTGAAAAACTGTTTTTT.

The chain combines TRBV29-1 with TRBJ2-7, with D unresolved. Gene TRBJ2-4 matches the end of the DNA better, so the J call may be wrong. The CDR3 spans 11 residues. The germline V gene encodes CDR1 SQVTM and CDR2 ANQGSEA. The CDR3 nucleotides are TGCAGCGGCGAGACCCAAAACATTCAGTACTTC. Amino acid sequence: CSGETQNIQYF.

The chain links TRBV7-7 to TRBJ2-7, with D possibly being TRBD1 or TRBD2 (6 bases each). CDR3 length: 15 residues. CDR1 SSHAT and CDR2 FNYEAQ come from the germline V gene (reference sequence). Trimming pared 5 bases from V and 1 base from J, leaving 15 bases between. The CDR3 sequence: CASSPEGGRSYEQYF. Written as DNA, the CDR3 is TGTGCCAGCAGCCCCGAGGGGGGTCGATCCTACGAGCAGTACTTC.

Comments on this clonotype: Compared with germline, one end of the junction differs, possibly owing to a read error. The chain's CDR3 is CASSDPSGSTNEKLFF. CDR3 DNA: TGTGCCAGCAGCGACCCGTCAGGCTCGACTAATGAAAAGCTGTTTTTT. The chain links TRBV7-6 to TRBJ1-4; no firm D call. The CDR3 totals 16 residues. Germline V gives CDR1 SGHVS, CDR2 FNYEAQ.

This clonotype was seen a handful of times. The rearrangement links TRBV10-3 to TRBJ2-6, with TRBD2 identical over 8 bases. Germline CDR1 ENHRY, CDR2 SYGVKD. V lost 6 bases to trimming and J lost 0 bases; unmatched junction nucleotides: 4. This CDR3 is built from 16 residues. CDR3 protein: CAIRTSVSSGANVLTF. The CDR3 DNA is TGTGCCATCAGGACTAGCGTGAGCTCTGGGGCCAACGTCCTGACTTTC.

This clonotype was observed a handful of times. V is TRBV20-1 and J is TRBJ2-7, with 7 bases identical to TRBD1. V lost 6 bases to trimming and J lost 0 bases; unmatched junction nucleotides: 11. The CDR3 length is 15 residues. Germline V gene lookup returns CDR1 DFQATT and CDR2 SNEGSKA (reference sequence). CDR3 region: CSANSGTANSYEQYF. The CDR3 bases are TGCAGTGCAAACTCCGGGACAGCAAACTCCTACGAGCAGTACTTC.

This clonotype was seen more than once but under ten times. The rearrangement links TRBV5-4 to TRBJ2-5; D is tentatively TRBD1 or TRBD2 (6 bases each). CDR3 length: 15 residues. V was cut by 4 bases and J by 1 base, with 14 bases left in between. Germline V CDR1 and CDR2: SGHNT, YYREEE (reference sequence). The CDR3 coding sequence is TGTGCCAGCAGCGGAGGGGGTGAGGGCCAAGAGACCCAGTACTTC. Translation gives CASSGGGEGQETQYF.

Remarks on this clonotype: The germline gene is not matched at one end of the junction; a read error may be the cause. The chain is built from TRBV2 and TRBJ2-6, with 7 bases fitting TRBD2. There are 15 residues in the CDR3. Germline CDR1 is SNHLY and CDR2 is FYNNEI. The CDR3 nucleotides are TGTGCCAGCAGTGTGAGCGGGGTTGGGGCCAACGTCCCGACTTTC. Translation gives CASSVSGVGANVPTF.

The V gene is TRBV15, the J gene TRBJ1-5; D is undetermined. The germline CDR1 and CDR2 sequences are LNHNV and YYDKDF (reference sequence). This CDR3 is built from 15 residues. V was cut by 1 base and J by 0 bases, with 7 bases left in between. The CDR3 bases are TGTGCCACCAGCAGAGCAGTCGATAGCAATCAGCCCCAGCATTTT. Encoded protein: CATSRAVDSNQPQHF.

This clonotype appeared a few times. The chain couples TRBV20-1 to TRBJ2-7; no reliable D call. This CDR3 is built from 12 residues. CDR1 is DFQATT, CDR2 SNEGSKA, per germline (reference sequence). Trimming stripped 3 bases from V and 7 bases from J, with 13 bases between. The CDR3 here is CSASPRLGEQYF. Written as DNA, the CDR3 is TGCAGTGCTAGCCCCCGACTGGGGGAGCAGTACTTC.

The V and J genes are TRBV29-1 and TRBJ2-7; D not certain. Per germline, CDR1 SQVTM and CDR2 ANQGSEA. Trimming removed 2 bases at V and 0 bases at J, with 8 bases between. This CDR3 region has 13 residues. CDR3 protein: CSVESHSSYEQYF. CDR3 in DNA: TGCAGCGTTGAAAGCCACAGCTCCTACGAGCAGTACTTC.

This chain uses TRBV24-1 with TRBJ2-5, with TRBD2 matching 7 bases. Germline CDR1 KGHDR, CDR2 SFDVKD. The CDR3 has 14 residues. With 6 bases clipped from V and 5 bases from J, the junction kept 8 bases outside the gene matches. The CDR3 region has the DNA TGTGCCACCAGTATGGGCGGGAGCATGGAGACCCAGTACTTC. This encodes CATSMGGSMETQYF.

V and J are TRBV10-3 and TRBJ2-1; D is ambiguous. The DNA end lines up better with TRBJ2-7; the J call may be wrong. This CDR3 is built from 15 residues. The germline CDR1 and CDR2 sequences are ENHRY and SYGVKD. DNA for the CDR3: TGTGCCATCAGTGAAGGGCGAGAGTCCTACAATGAGCAGTACTTC. Protein sequence: CAISEGRESYNEQYF.